The 19 T cell receptor beta chains given below trace back to one sample, sequenced in a study of OX40 agonist ivuxolimab in advanced cancers. Method: immunoSEQ multiplex PCR; TCRdb's copy keeps in-frame clones and lacks some. Of about 34,000 clones in the sample, approximately 83% were seen once. Specimen: CD4+ or CD8+ T cells sorted from blood, collected in a trial of the OX40 agonist ivuxolimab. Every receptor here comes from an adult with an advanced solid tumor such as melanoma, head and neck, liver or kidney cancer.

The J gene is TRBJ2-5, the V gene TRBV7-9; D is perhaps TRBD1 (6 bases). Trimming took off 1 base at V and 4 bases at J, with 10 bases between the two ends. From germline, CDR1 is SEHNR and CDR2 FQNEAQ (reference sequence). The CDR3 spans 14 residues. The CDR3: CASSLGAGAETQYF. CDR3 nucleotides: TGTGCCAGCAGCTTAGGGGCAGGGGCAGAGACCCAGTACTTC.

The chain employs TRBV27 and TRBJ2-7, with no clear D. V gave up 6 bases and J gave up 3 bases, with 9 bases separating them. The CDR3 runs to 12 residues. CDR1 and CDR2 (germline): MNHEY, SMNVEV (reference sequence). CDR3 loop: CASRTENYEQYF. The CDR3 DNA sequence: TGTGCCAGCAGGACTGAAAACTACGAGCAGTACTTC.

This rearrangement joins TRBV5-1 to TRBJ2-3, with D uncertain. Deletions cut 0 bases from V and 2 bases from J, with 10 bases between. Per the germline V gene, CDR1 is SGHRS and CDR2 is YFSETQ. The CDR3 is 15 amino acids. As DNA, the CDR3 is TGCGCCAGCAGCTTGGAACATCGTCACACAGATACGCAGTATTTT. Its translation is CASSLEHRHTDTQYF.

The J gene is TRBJ2-6, the V gene TRBV28, with 9 bases identical to TRBD1. Germline V lookup: CDR1 MDHEN, CDR2 SYDVKM. The CDR3 sequence is 19 residues long. The V segment lost 5 bases and the J segment 3 bases; nucleotides outside the gene matches: 14. The DNA of the CDR3 is TGTGCCAGCAGTCCACCCCGGGACAGGGTTTTTTTTGGGGCCAACGTCCTGACTTTC. Protein: CASSPPRDRVFFGANVLTF. The whole variable domain, remainder taken from reference TRBV28 and TRBJ2-6, is DVKVTQSSRYLVKRTGEKVFLECVQDMDHENMFWYRQDPGLGLRLIYFSYDVKMKEKGDIPEGYSVSREKKERFSLILESASTNQTSMYLCASSPPRDRVFFGANVLTFGAGSRLTVL.

The gene calls are TRBV19 and TRBJ2-1, with TRBD2 matching over 10 bases. The germline gives CDR1 LNHDA, CDR2 SQIVND (reference sequence). The CDR3 is made up of 14 amino acids. After removal of 8 bases from V and 9 bases from J, the junction contained 10 bases not matched to a gene. In nucleotides, the CDR3 is TGTGCCAGTCGTGCAACTAGCGGGGCAGGTGAGCAGTTCTTC. Translation gives CASRATSGAGEQFF. The full variable domain, its missing parts supplied by reference TRBV19 and TRBJ2-1, is DGGITQSPKYLFRKEGQNVTLSCEQNLNHDAMYWYRQDPGQGLRLIYYSQIVNDFQKGDIAEGYSVSREKKESFPLTVTSAQKNPTAFYLCASRATSGAGEQFFGPGTRLTVL.

The table lists this clone with a few counts. This chain connects TRBV30 to TRBJ1-2; D unclear. The V end was cut by 5 bases, the J end by 4 bases, with 8 bases between. Germline V gene sequence: CDR1 GTSNPN, CDR2 SVGIG (reference sequence). CDR3 size: 11 residues. CDR3 loop: CAWLGSYGYTF. The CDR3 DNA reads TGTGCCTGGTTGGGGTCCTATGGCTACACCTTC.

The rearrangement links TRBV27 to TRBJ2-5, with 9 positions matching TRBD1. The J segment lost 2 bases and the V segment lost 6 bases, leaving 13 bases of the junction unmatched. The CDR3 has 17 residues. Germline CDR1 is MNHEY and CDR2 is SMNVEV (reference sequence). The CDR3 spells CASSPGWVGQGQETQYF. The CDR3, as DNA: TGTGCCAGCAGCCCCGGATGGGTGGGACAGGGACAAGAGACCCAGTACTTC.

This chain connects TRBV6-1 to TRBJ1-5, with D maybe TRBD1 (5 bases). The CDR3 spans 14 residues. In germline, CDR1 is MNHNS, CDR2 SASEGT. V was clipped by 4 bases and J by 6 bases, with 13 bases between them. The chain's CDR3 is CASSAWGSGQPQHF. CDR3 coding DNA: TGTGCCAGCAGTGCATGGGGCAGTGGTCAGCCCCAGCATTTT.

CDR3 DNA: TGTGCCAGTCCCAATCAGGGGACTAACTCCTACGAGCAGTACTTC. Translation: CASPNQGTNSYEQYF. This rearrangement joins TRBV19 to TRBJ2-7; D perhaps matches TRBD2 (7 bases). This CDR3 contains 15 residues. The V gene's germline CDR1 is LNHDA and CDR2 SQIVND (reference sequence). V gave up 8 bases and J gave up 0 bases, with 17 bases separating them.

The chain uses TRBV7-9 and TRBJ2-1; D unresolved. Germline CDR1 and CDR2: SEHNR and FQNEAQ (reference sequence). V was trimmed by 4 bases and J by 8 bases, leaving 21 bases between them. This CDR3 is built from 16 residues. Here the CDR3 DNA reads TGTGCCAGCAGCTCCTCCCCTTTACGCGCCAACGATGAGCAGTTCTTC. Its translation: CASSSSPLRANDEQFF.

This chain uses TRBV7-6 with TRBJ1-4; D might be TRBD1 (6 bases). V lost 2 bases and J 8 bases, leaving 15 bases between the germline ends. Germline V gene lookup returns CDR1 SGHVS and CDR2 FNYEAQ. CDR3 length equals 15 residues. The CDR3 nucleotides are TGTGCCAGCAGCTTATTGGCAGGGGTAGGGGAAAAACTGTTTTTT. It is translated as CASSLLAGVGEKLFF.

The gene calls are TRBV28 and TRBJ1-3; TRBD1 matches 9 bases. The V gene end was trimmed by 7 bases and the J gene end by 1 base; junction bases not matched to a gene: 11. In germline, CDR1 is MDHEN, CDR2 SYDVKM. The length of the CDR3 is 17 residues. CDR3 protein: CASTTRGQGLSGNTIYF. The CDR3 DNA reads TGTGCCAGCACCACAAGGGGACAGGGTCTATCTGGAAACACCATATATTTT.

The V and J genes are TRBV28 and TRBJ2-5; no reliable D call. V was clipped by 3 bases and J by 4 bases, with 6 bases between them. The CDR3 consists of 12 residues. Germline assignment: CDR1 MDHEN and CDR2 SYDVKM. The CDR3 bases are TGTGCCAGCAGTTTGTTCGGAGAGACCCAGTACTTC. Its translation: CASSLFGETQYF.

This clone appeared a few times. The V and J genes are TRBV7-3 and TRBJ2-5, with D perhaps being TRBD1 or TRBD2 (5 bases each). Trimming left V 5 bases short and J 1 base short, with 11 bases between. CDR1 SGHTA and CDR2 FQGTGA come from the germline V gene. This CDR3 has 14 amino acids. CDR3 nucleotides: TGTGCCAGCAGCCCCTATGGGACCCAAGAGACCCAGTACTTC. Its translation is CASSPYGTQETQYF.

The chain links TRBV7-8 to TRBJ1-5; 7 nucleotides agree with TRBD1. After removal of 5 bases from V and 0 bases from J, the junction contained 10 bases not matched to a gene. The CDR3 consists of 17 residues. The germline gives CDR1 SGHVS, CDR2 FQNEAQ. In DNA form, the CDR3 reads TGTGCCAGCAGCGAAGGGGGCAGTAAATATAGCAATCAGCCCCAGCATTTT. Translation: CASSEGGSKYSNQPQHF.

The chain employs TRBV4-1 and TRBJ1-5; no reliable D call. V shed 2 bases and J shed 5 bases, with 16 bases lying between them. CDR3 length: 16 residues. CDR1 MGHRA and CDR2 YSYEKL come from the germline V gene. CDR3 sequence: CASSQSYPAAHQPQHF. The CDR3 DNA reads as TGCGCCAGCAGCCAATCATACCCAGCCGCCCATCAGCCCCAGCATTTT.

The chain carries TRBV6-1 and TRBJ1-2, with D tentatively TRBD1 (5 bases). The CDR3 runs 13 residues. Trimming stripped 7 bases from V and 5 bases from J, with 14 bases between. Germline V lookup: CDR1 MNHNS, CDR2 SASEGT. CDR3 nucleotide sequence: TGTGCCAGCATTTCGACAGATACTTATGGCTACACCTTC. Translated, it gives CASISTDTYGYTF.

V usage is TRBV10-3 and J usage is TRBJ2-5; TRBD1 matches at 9 bases. The germline V gene has CDR1 ENHRY and CDR2 SYGVKD. The CDR3 consists of 16 residues. The J segment lost 1 base and the V segment lost 2 bases, leaving 5 bases of the junction unmatched. The CDR3 bases are TGTGCCATCAGTGAGGGGACAGGGTGGGGCCAAGAGACCCAGTACTTC. The encoded protein is CAISEGTGWGQETQYF.

The rearrangement joins TRBV27 to TRBJ2-2, with D hard to call. V was clipped by 2 bases and J by 5 bases, with 15 bases between them. The CDR3 has 16 residues. Germline CDR1 reads MNHEY; CDR2 reads SMNVEV (reference sequence). As DNA, the CDR3 is TGTGCCAGCAGTTTAACCGCAGGCGTTAATACCGGGGAGCTGTTTTTT. Its translation: CASSLTAGVNTGELFF.